A selection of T cell receptor beta chains follows, all from one sample in a study of technical replicates of blood from a few donors. The data were produced by immunoSEQ multiplex PCR, yet TCRdb's version contains in-frame clones alone and is incomplete. The table has some 87,000 clones, approximately 97% seen once. The sample was T cells isolated from PBMCs. The origin of the receptors is a human donor in good health. The CDR3 runs from the conserved cysteine through the conserved F or W. D genes are given only for firm matches.

j_call d_call v_call cdr3_aa
TRBJ2-4 - TRBV5-1 CASSLDLAKNIQYF
TRBJ2-2 - TRBV27 CATGLLNTGELFF
TRBJ1-3 TRBD1 TRBV2 CASSRDRVLGDTIYF
TRBJ2-7 TRBD2 TRBV27 CASSSMGRDWYYEQYF
TRBJ2-7 TRBD1 TRBV30 CAWSAGGQGTYEQYF
TRBJ1-2 - TRBV27 CASSLSGGYDGYTF
TRBJ2-5 - TRBV5-1 CASRPDTGPGETQYF
TRBJ2-5 TRBD2 TRBV7-6 CASSPLSGRTGETQYF
TRBJ1-2 - TRBV14 CASSQLPGWSDGYTF
TRBJ2-1 TRBD2 TRBV27 CASSSPRTSVTSLQFF
TRBJ2-7 - TRBV30 CAWSVNSDEQYF
TRBJ2-4 - TRBV2 CASSIFLRAGNIQYF
TRBJ1-4 TRBD1 TRBV6-1 CASRNDREDEKLFF
TRBJ1-1 TRBD1 TRBV28 CASSFTGQGSPEAFF
TRBJ1-5 - TRBV6-6 CASSRTNQPQHF
TRBJ1-5 - TRBV2 CASSDAYSNQPQHF
TRBJ1-2 TRBD1 TRBV27 CASSYGQGARGYTF
TRBJ2-7 - TRBV11-1 CASSLAYTGSYEQYF
TRBJ2-7 TRBD1 TRBV9 CASSPGTGYEQYF
TRBJ2-5 - TRBV28 CASSLTSQETQYF
TRBJ2-6 TRBD1 TRBV10-3 CAKTGSAGANVLTF
TRBJ2-1 TRBD2 TRBV4-1 CASSQESISGTSGKYNEQFF
TRBJ1-5 - TRBV7-3 CASSFRGGQPQHF
TRBJ1-1 - TRBV7-6 CASSLGVEGTEAFF
TRBJ1-2 - TRBV19 CASSSTGNYGYTF
TRBJ2-5 TRBD2 TRBV7-9 CASSLSSGWETQYF
TRBJ2-7 TRBD2 TRBV9 CASSVVAGGSYEQYF
TRBJ2-5 TRBD2 TRBV4-3 CASSQDIIGTSGSDVETQYF
TRBJ2-7 TRBD2 TRBV6-6 CATLQTSGNYEQYF
TRBJ1-5 - TRBV29-1 CSVGRGINQPQHF
TRBJ2-2 TRBD1 TRBV7-9 CASSSSRDRVNTGELFF
TRBJ2-7 TRBD1 TRBV15 CATSLQTGSYEQYF
TRBJ2-7 - TRBV21-1 CASSKELGPLGSSYEQYF
TRBJ1-1 - TRBV30 CACTPGWNTEAFF
TRBJ1-1 TRBD1 TRBV18 CASSYGQGGAEAFF
TRBJ1-2 - TRBV18 CASSLRTDYGYTF
TRBJ2-1 TRBD2 TRBV9 CASSVSGGVSYNEQFF
TRBJ1-1 - TRBV5-4 CASSFTGSTEAFF
TRBJ2-7 TRBD1 TRBV19 CASSIAGTGYEQYF
TRBJ1-5 - TRBV9 CASSVTDSNQPQHF
TRBJ2-1 TRBD2 TRBV9 CASSGGEGYNEQFF
TRBJ1-1 - TRBV29-1 CSVEDRRTEAFF
TRBJ1-2 - TRBV5-1 CASSLNPNEGVLGGYTF
TRBJ1-1 TRBD1 TRBV27 CASSADRLNTEAFF
TRBJ1-2 - TRBV6-5 CASSDQTQLSGYTF
TRBJ2-3 - TRBV7-2 CASSSPSIDTQYF
TRBJ2-7 - TRBV2 CASSGSYEQYF
TRBJ1-2 - TRBV28 CASSLWGGSYTF
TRBJ1-4 - TRBV9 CASSGGLHNEKLFF
TRBJ2-5 - TRBV5-3 CARSLVAHQGDQETQYF
TRBJ2-3 - TRBV9 CASTEGGGPTDTQYF
TRBJ2-2 TRBD2 TRBV13 CASSGREADTGELFF
TRBJ2-1 - TRBV5-4 CASSREYNEQFF
TRBJ1-4 - TRBV12-5 CASGNQGLNEKLFF